The 23 T cell receptor beta chains reported below all come from one sample, sequenced in a study of T cell changes during pregnancy in multiple sclerosis. Using immunoSEQ multiplex PCR, the repertoire was profiled, and TCRdb retains in-frame clones only, with some absent. The repertoire has about 36,000 clones, about 92% of them found once; the top ten carry approximately 0.44%. Sequences were derived from CD4+ T cells from peripheral blood mononuclear cells, sampled in the first trimester of pregnancy. The receptors were gathered from a female donor with multiple sclerosis, enrolled in a pregnancy study.

The gene calls are TRBV7-3 and TRBJ2-3, with TRBD1 as a possible D gene (5 bases). Trimming pared 2 bases from V and 2 bases from J, leaving 8 bases between. Germline loops: CDR1 SGHTA, CDR2 FQGTGA. This CDR3 is built from 14 residues. The CDR3 sequence: CASSLGAVTDTQYF. Here the CDR3 DNA reads TGTGCCAGCAGCTTAGGGGCAGTCACAGATACGCAGTATTTT.

This rearrangement joins TRBV15 to TRBJ1-1, with 7 bases that match TRBD1. Trimming at V came to 0 bases and at J to 6 bases, leaving 1 base not matched to a gene. Per the germline V gene, CDR1 is LNHNV and CDR2 is YYDKDF (reference sequence). The length of the CDR3 is 13 residues. This CDR3 reads CATSREQGSEAFF. The DNA for the CDR3 is TGTGCCACCAGCAGAGAACAGGGGTCTGAAGCTTTCTTT.

The J gene is TRBJ2-7, the V gene TRBV19; tentatively, D is TRBD2 (7 bases). The V end was cut by 4 bases, the J end by 3 bases, with 13 bases between. Germline V gene lookup returns CDR1 LNHDA and CDR2 SQIVND (reference sequence). This CDR3 is 14 amino acids long. The CDR3 spells CASSRGGTIYEQYF. The CDR3 nucleotides read TGTGCCAGTAGTAGGGGGGGGACAATCTACGAGCAGTACTTC. The variable domain in full, with the rest retrieved from reference TRBV19 and TRBJ2-7, is DGGITQSPKYLFRKEGQNVTLSCEQNLNHDAMYWYRQDPGQGLRLIYYSQIVNDFQKGDIAEGYSVSREKKESFPLTVTSAQKNPTAFYLCASSRGGTIYEQYFGPGTRLTVT.

CDR3 sequence: CASSLRNKQGNEQFF. The CDR3 DNA sequence: TGTGCCAGCAGCCTTAGGAATAAACAGGGCAATGAGCAGTTCTTC. V usage is TRBV5-8 and J usage is TRBJ2-1; possible D gene TRBD1, 6 bases. This CDR3 contains 15 residues. Trimming took off 4 bases at V and 6 bases at J, with 17 bases between the two ends. CDR1 SGHTS and CDR2 YDEGEE come from the germline V gene.

The CDR3 DNA is TGTGCCAGCAGCTTTCGGACAAACACTGAAGCTTTCTTT. As protein: CASSFRTNTEAFF. The chain carries TRBV7-6 and TRBJ1-1, with TRBD1 as a possible D gene (5 bases). The CDR3 is 13 residues long. Trimming left V 3 bases short and J 2 bases short, with 7 bases between. Germline V lookup: CDR1 SGHVS, CDR2 FNYEAQ.

The chain uses TRBV6-1 and TRBJ1-1, with 9 bases matching TRBD1. With 6 bases clipped from V and 4 bases from J, the junction kept 6 bases outside the gene matches. The CDR3 consists of 14 residues. Germline CDR1 MNHNS, CDR2 SASEGT. CDR3 sequence: CASRKGQGATEAFF. CDR3 bases: TGTGCCAGCAGAAAGGGACAGGGTGCCACTGAAGCTTTCTTT.

This sequence joins TRBV30 and TRBJ1-3; no reliable D call. The CDR3 runs 12 residues. CDR1 and CDR2 from the germline V gene are GTSNPN and SVGIG (reference sequence). V was trimmed by 2 bases and J by 2 bases, leaving 4 bases between them. The CDR3 loop is CAWSLAGNTIYF. Written as DNA, the CDR3 is TGTGCCTGGAGTCTAGCTGGAAACACCATATATTTT.

This chain links TRBV6-5 with TRBJ1-1; TRBD1 aligns across 7 bases. The CDR3 has 14 amino acids. CDR1 and CDR2 (germline): MNHEY, SVGAGI. Germline trimming cut 2 bases from V and 5 bases from J; bases unmatched to any gene: 5. The CDR3 loop reads CASSYEGGRTEAFF. The CDR3 coding sequence is TGTGCCAGCAGTTACGAAGGGGGCCGGACTGAAGCTTTCTTT.

The chain has TRBV5-1 and TRBJ2-7; D perhaps matches TRBD1 (6 bases). The length of the CDR3 is 15 residues. Germline V gene sequence: CDR1 SGHRS, CDR2 YFSETQ. The V end was cut by 2 bases, the J end by 1 base, with 13 bases between. CDR3 amino acids: CASSFGQGWSYEQYF. DNA of the CDR3: TGCGCCAGCAGCTTCGGGCAGGGGTGGTCCTACGAGCAGTACTTC.

This clone was picked up a small number of times. The genes are TRBV4-1 and TRBJ1-5, with 7 bases aligning to TRBD1. The germline V gene has CDR1 MGHRA and CDR2 YSYEKL. The CDR3 covers 14 residues. Germline trimming cut 5 bases from V and 9 bases from J; bases unmatched to any gene: 10. The CDR3 DNA reads as TGCGCCAGCAGCATTAGACAGGGTTTAAGGCCCCAGCATTTT. Its protein product is CASSIRQGLRPQHF.

This chain connects TRBV7-9 to TRBJ1-4; 7 bases line up with TRBD1. V lost 3 bases, J lost 4 bases, and 11 bases stayed unmatched. The CDR3 has 17 residues. Per germline, CDR1 SEHNR and CDR2 FQNEAQ (reference sequence). CDR3 nucleotides: TGTGCCAGCAGCTTTAGGGGACAGCCAGGAAGTAATGAAAAACTGTTTTTT. It translates to CASSFRGQPGSNEKLFF. Based on the CDR3 plus reference TRBV7-9 and TRBJ1-4, the full variable domain is DTGVSQNPRHKITKRGQNVTFRCDPISEHNRLYWYRQTLGQGPEFLTYFQNEAQLEKSRLLSDRFSAERPKGSFSTLEIQRTEQGDSAMYLCASSFRGQPGSNEKLFFGSGTQLSVL.

The chain carries TRBV5-1 and TRBJ1-1, with 11 bases identical to TRBD1. Germline assignment: CDR1 SGHRS and CDR2 YFSETQ. The J segment lost 5 bases and the V segment lost 5 bases, leaving 14 bases of the junction unmatched. The CDR3 spans 17 residues. This chain's CDR3 is CASSHALGTGGRTEAFF. In DNA form, the CDR3 reads TGCGCCAGCAGTCATGCATTGGGGACAGGGGGAAGGACTGAAGCTTTCTTT.

The chain uses TRBV5-1 and TRBJ1-1; no reliable D call. Trimming removed 4 bases at V and 5 bases at J, with 18 bases between. The CDR3 length is 15 residues. CDR1 and CDR2 (germline): SGHRS, YFSETQ. The CDR3 sequence: CASSISGSTGTEAFF. CDR3 DNA: TGCGCCAGCAGCATCTCCGGGAGCACCGGGACTGAAGCTTTCTTT.

This clone was seen only once. The V and J genes are TRBV19 and TRBJ2-2; a possible D gene is TRBD2 (5 bases). CDR1 is LNHDA and CDR2 is SQIVND in the germline V gene (reference sequence). Trimming stripped 0 bases from V and 7 bases from J, with 12 bases between. The CDR3 spans 15 residues. Here the CDR3 reads CASSIDSSGNGELFF. DNA of the CDR3: TGTGCCAGTAGTATAGATAGTTCGGGGAACGGGGAGCTGTTTTTT.

The genes are TRBV27 and TRBJ1-4; TRBD1 matches at 7 bases. Germline loops: CDR1 MNHEY, CDR2 SMNVEV (reference sequence). The CDR3 covers 15 residues. V was clipped by 2 bases and J by 12 bases; unmatched bases: 12. CDR3 sequence: CASSLRGQSTGELFF. The DNA for the CDR3 is TGTGCCAGCAGTTTACGGGGACAGTCCACGGGAGAACTGTTTTTT.

The chain employs TRBV7-9 and TRBJ2-7; TRBD2 matches 7 bases. The CDR3 is 15 residues long. V lost 1 base to trimming and J lost 0 bases; unmatched junction nucleotides: 3. The germline V gene has CDR1 SEHNR and CDR2 FQNEAQ (reference sequence). In DNA, the CDR3 is TGTGCCAGCAGCTTAGGGGGACTAAGCTCCTACGAGCAGTACTTC. This sequence encodes CASSLGGLSSYEQYF.

V is TRBV5-1 and J is TRBJ1-4; perhaps TRBD1 as D (5 bases). V was clipped by 10 bases and J by 7 bases, with 20 bases between them. In germline, CDR1 is SGHRS, CDR2 YFSETQ. The CDR3 runs 14 residues. The CDR3 DNA sequence: TGCGCCGGCCGTGGGGGGATACGGAGTGAAAAACTGTTTTTT. Its protein is CAGRGGIRSEKLFF.

This chain joins TRBV18 and TRBJ2-3; TRBD1 aligns across 8 bases. The germline V gene has CDR1 KGHSH and CDR2 LQKENI. This CDR3 is built from 15 residues. The J segment lost 5 bases and the V segment lost 6 bases, leaving 10 bases of the junction unmatched. The CDR3: CASSPGTGAGDTQYF. CDR3 sequence (DNA): TGTGCCAGCTCGCCCGGGACAGGCGCCGGAGATACGCAGTATTTT.

The chain couples TRBV5-1 to TRBJ2-7, with a weak D call TRBD1 (5 bases). Trimming pared 4 bases from V and 0 bases from J, leaving 14 bases between. This CDR3 has 15 residues. Germline assignment: CDR1 SGHRS and CDR2 YFSETQ. The chain's CDR3 is CASSPQGSVSYEQYF. Here the CDR3 DNA reads TGCGCCAGCAGCCCCCAGGGATCGGTCTCCTACGAGCAGTACTTC.

This rearrangement joins TRBV7-8 to TRBJ2-7, with TRBD2 matching over 11 bases. J was trimmed by 3 bases and V by 0 bases; bases with no gene match: 16. The CDR3 totals 20 residues. Germline-derived CDR1 and CDR2 are SGHVS and FQNEAQ. The CDR3: CASSLATGTGRLAGGYEQYF. The DNA of the CDR3 is TGTGCCAGCAGCTTAGCAACCGGGACAGGGAGGCTAGCGGGAGGCTACGAGCAGTACTTC.

V and J are TRBV9 and TRBJ2-2; TRBD1 is a possible D gene (5 bases). This CDR3 spans 18 amino acids. V was shortened by 0 bases and J by 2 bases, with 17 bases between the two germline ends. CDR1 is SGDLS and CDR2 is YYNGEE in the germline V gene. The CDR3 DNA sequence: TGTGCCAGCAGCGTAGTTAGGGGCCCCCCGCTTAACACCGGGGAGCTGTTTTTT. Protein product: CASSVVRGPPLNTGELFF.

As for this clone: Other DNA sequences in this specimen translate into the identical CDR3. The V gene is TRBV5-5, the J gene TRBJ1-2; D possibly corresponds to TRBD1 (6 bases). CDR1 SGHKS and CDR2 YYEKEE come from the germline V gene (reference sequence). The CDR3 has 14 amino acids. Trimming took off 2 bases at V and 0 bases at J, with 8 bases between the two ends. CDR3 sequence: CASSLTGTNYGYTF. The CDR3 DNA reads as TGTGCCAGCAGCTTAACAGGGACTAACTATGGCTACACCTTC.

This clone was found once. The chain joins TRBV5-1 to TRBJ2-3; D is unclear. Trimming shortened V by 2 bases and J by 2 bases, and 3 bases separated the two germline ends. The CDR3 extends over 12 amino acids. The V gene's germline CDR1 is SGHRS and CDR2 YFSETQ. The CDR3 sequence is CASSFLTDTQYF. The CDR3 region has the DNA TGCGCCAGCAGCTTCCTCACAGATACGCAGTATTTT.